This T cell receptor beta chain was identified in a study of beta chain features in type 1 diabetes. Study-wide results and caveats: Amplification by PCR could prefer shorter templates, with the same effect in patients and controls. VDJ junctions from patients with type 1 diabetes contained fewer insertions and more deletions.

Isolated RNA was reverse transcribed in full, so expressed TCRB transcripts were sequenced. Data came from immunoSEQ multiplex PCR; TCRdb stores just in-frame clones and leaves some out. The sample has 450,000 or so clones; more than 9.5% are singletons. This clone was seen a handful of times. Its specificity is not known. Losses at the gene ends were 6 bases for V and 4 bases for J; bases not matched to a gene: 6. Germline CDR1 is LGHNA and CDR2 is YSLEER. The CDR3 has 15 residues. The source is a woman aged 18-29 years in good health. V usage is TRBV4-3 and J usage is TRBJ1-1; 12 positions match TRBD1. Material for sequencing was naive CD4+ T cells from blood. This CDR3 reads CASRGDRGRFTEAFF. The CDR3 nucleotides are TGCGCCAGCAGAGGGGACAGGGGGCGTTTCACTGAAGCTTTCTTT.